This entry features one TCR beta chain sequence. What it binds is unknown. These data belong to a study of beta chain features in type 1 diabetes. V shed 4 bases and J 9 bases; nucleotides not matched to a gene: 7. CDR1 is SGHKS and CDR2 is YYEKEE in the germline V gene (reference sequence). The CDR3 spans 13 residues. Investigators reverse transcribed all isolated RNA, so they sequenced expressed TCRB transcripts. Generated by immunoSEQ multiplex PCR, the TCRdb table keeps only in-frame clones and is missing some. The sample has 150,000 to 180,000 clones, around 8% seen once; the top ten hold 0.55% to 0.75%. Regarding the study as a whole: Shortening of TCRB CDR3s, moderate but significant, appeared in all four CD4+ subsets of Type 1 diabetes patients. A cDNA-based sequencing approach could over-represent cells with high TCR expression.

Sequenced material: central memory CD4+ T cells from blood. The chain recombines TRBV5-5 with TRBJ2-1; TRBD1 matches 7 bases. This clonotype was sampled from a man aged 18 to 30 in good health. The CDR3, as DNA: TGTGCCAGCAGCGGTAGACAGGGAATTGAGCAGTTCTTC. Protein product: CASSGRQGIEQFF.